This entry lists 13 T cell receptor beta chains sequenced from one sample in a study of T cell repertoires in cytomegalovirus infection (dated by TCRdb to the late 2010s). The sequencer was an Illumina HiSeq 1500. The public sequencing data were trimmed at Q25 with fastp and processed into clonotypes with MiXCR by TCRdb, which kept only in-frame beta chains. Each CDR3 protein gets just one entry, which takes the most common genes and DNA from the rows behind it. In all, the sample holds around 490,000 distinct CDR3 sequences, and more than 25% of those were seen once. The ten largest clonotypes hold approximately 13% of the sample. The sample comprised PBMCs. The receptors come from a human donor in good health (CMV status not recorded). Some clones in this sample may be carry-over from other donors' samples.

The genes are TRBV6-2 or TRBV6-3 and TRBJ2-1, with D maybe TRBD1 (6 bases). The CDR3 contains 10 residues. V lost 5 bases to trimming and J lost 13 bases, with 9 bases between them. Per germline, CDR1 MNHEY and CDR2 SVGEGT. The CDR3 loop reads CASSDGTQFF. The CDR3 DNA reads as TGTGCCAGCAGTGACGGGACACAGTTCTTC.

The CDR3 DNA is TGTGCCAGCAGTAGGGACAGGGGGAATTCACCCCTCCACTTT. The encoded protein is CASSRDRGNSPLHF. The chain carries TRBV28 and TRBJ1-6, with 11 bases that match TRBD1. CDR1 is MDHEN, CDR2 SYDVKM, per germline. The CDR3 totals 14 residues. The ends lost 5 bases at V and 7 bases at J; junction bases unmatched: 1.

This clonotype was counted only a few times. Written as DNA, the CDR3 is TGTGCCAGCAGCTCCCCACAAGGGCATAATTCACCCCTCCACTTT. Protein sequence: CASSSPQGHNSPLHF. The chain employs TRBV11-2 and TRBJ1-6; D gene ambiguous. This CDR3 spans 15 amino acids. The germline V gene encodes CDR1 SGHAT and CDR2 FQNNGV. V dropped 4 bases and J dropped 5 bases, with 12 bases sitting between them.

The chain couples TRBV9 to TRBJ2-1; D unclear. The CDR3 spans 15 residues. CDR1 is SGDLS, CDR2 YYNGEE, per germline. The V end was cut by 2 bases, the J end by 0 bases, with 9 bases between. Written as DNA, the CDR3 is TGTGCCAGCAGCGTTGACTTGAGCTCCTACAATGAGCAGTTCTTC. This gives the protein CASSVDLSSYNEQFF.

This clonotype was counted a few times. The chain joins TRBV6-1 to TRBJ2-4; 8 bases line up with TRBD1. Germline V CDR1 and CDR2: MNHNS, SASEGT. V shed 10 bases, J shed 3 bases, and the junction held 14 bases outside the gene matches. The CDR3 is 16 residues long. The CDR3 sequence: CATASRDRNRKNIQYF. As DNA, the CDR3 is TGTGCCACCGCGAGCCGGGACAGGAACCGCAAAAACATTCAGTACTTC.

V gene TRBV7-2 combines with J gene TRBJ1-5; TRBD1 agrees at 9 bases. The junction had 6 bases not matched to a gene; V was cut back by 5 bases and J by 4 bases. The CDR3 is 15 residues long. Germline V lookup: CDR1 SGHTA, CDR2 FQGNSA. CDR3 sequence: CASSMSGTGNQPQHF. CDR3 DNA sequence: TGTGCCAGCAGCATGTCCGGGACAGGGAATCAGCCCCAGCATTTT.

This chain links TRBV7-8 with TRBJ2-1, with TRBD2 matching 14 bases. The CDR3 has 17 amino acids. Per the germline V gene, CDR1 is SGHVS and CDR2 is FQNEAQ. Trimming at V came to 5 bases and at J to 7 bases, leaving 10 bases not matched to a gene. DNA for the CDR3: TGTGCCAGCAGCCCCCAAGGGACTAGCGGGAGAGGGAATGAGCAGTTCTTC. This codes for CASSPQGTSGRGNEQFF.

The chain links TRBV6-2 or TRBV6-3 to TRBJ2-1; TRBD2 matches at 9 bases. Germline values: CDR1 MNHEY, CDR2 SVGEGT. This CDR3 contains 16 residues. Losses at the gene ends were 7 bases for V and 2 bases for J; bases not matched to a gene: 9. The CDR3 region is CASTKIAGAPYNEQFF. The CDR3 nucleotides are TGTGCCAGCACCAAGATAGCGGGAGCCCCCTACAATGAGCAGTTCTTC.

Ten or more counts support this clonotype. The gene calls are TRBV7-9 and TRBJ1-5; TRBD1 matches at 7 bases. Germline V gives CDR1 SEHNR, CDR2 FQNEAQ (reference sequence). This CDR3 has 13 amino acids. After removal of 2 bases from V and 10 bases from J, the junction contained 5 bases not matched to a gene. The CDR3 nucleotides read TGTGCCAGCAGCTTATCGACAGGGAGCCCCCAGCATTTT. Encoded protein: CASSLSTGSPQHF.

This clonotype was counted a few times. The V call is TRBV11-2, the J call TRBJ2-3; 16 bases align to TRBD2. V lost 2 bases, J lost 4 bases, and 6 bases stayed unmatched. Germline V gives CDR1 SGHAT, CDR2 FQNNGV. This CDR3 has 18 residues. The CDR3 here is CASSLWGLAGGTADTQYF. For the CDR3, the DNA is TGTGCCAGCAGCTTATGGGGACTAGCGGGAGGGACGGCAGATACGCAGTATTTT.

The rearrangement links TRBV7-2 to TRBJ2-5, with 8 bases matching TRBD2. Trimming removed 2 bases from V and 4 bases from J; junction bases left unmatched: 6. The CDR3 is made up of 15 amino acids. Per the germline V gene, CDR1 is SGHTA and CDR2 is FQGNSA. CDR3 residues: CASSLNPAGVETQYF. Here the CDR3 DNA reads TGTGCCAGCAGCTTAAATCCAGCGGGAGTAGAGACCCAGTACTTC.

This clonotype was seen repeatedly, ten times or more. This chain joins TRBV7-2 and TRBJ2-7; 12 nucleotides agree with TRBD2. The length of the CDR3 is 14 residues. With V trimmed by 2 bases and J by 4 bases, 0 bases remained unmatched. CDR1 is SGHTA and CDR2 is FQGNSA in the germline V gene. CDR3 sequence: CASSLLAGGYEQYV. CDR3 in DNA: TGTGCCAGCAGCTTACTAGCGGGAGGGTACGAGCAGTACGTC.

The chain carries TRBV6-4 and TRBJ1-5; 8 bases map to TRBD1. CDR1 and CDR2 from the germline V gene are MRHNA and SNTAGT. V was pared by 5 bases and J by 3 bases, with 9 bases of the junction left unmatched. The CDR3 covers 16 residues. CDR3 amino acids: CASSPIPGQDNQPQHF. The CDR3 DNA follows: TGTGCCAGCAGTCCTATTCCGGGACAGGACAATCAGCCCCAGCATTTT.